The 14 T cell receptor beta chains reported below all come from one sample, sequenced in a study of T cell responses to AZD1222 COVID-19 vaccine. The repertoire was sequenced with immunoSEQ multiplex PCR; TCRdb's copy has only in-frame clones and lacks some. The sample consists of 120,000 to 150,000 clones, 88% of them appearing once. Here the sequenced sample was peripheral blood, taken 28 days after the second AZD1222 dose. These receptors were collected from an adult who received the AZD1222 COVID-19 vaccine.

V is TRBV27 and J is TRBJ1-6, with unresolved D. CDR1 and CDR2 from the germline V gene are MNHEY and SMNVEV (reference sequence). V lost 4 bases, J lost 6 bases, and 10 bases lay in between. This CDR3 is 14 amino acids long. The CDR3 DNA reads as TGTGCCAGCAGTTCCCCCGGGAGTAATTCACCCCTCCACTTT. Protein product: CASSSPGSNSPLHF.

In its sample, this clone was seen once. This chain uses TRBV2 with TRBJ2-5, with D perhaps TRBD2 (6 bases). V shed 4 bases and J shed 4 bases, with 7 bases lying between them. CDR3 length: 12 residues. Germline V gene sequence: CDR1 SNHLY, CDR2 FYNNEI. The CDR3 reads CASSVGGETQYF. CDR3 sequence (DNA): TGTGCCAGCAGTGTGGGAGGAGAGACCCAGTACTTC.

The CDR3 loop reads CASSERAYSTDTQYF. In DNA form, the CDR3 reads TGTGCCAGCAGTGAGCGGGCGTATAGCACAGATACGCAGTATTTT. The chain uses TRBV9 and TRBJ2-3; TRBD2 is a possible D gene (6 bases). The germline gives CDR1 SGDLS, CDR2 YYNGEE. Trimming pared 5 bases from V and 0 bases from J, leaving 13 bases between. This CDR3 is built from 15 residues.

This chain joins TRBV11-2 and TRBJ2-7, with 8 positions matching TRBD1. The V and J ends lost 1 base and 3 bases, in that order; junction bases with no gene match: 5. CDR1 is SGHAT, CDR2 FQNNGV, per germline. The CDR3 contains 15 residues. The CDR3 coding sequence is TGTGCCAGCAGCTTAGTGACTACAGGGGGCTACGAGCAGTACTTC. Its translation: CASSLVTTGGYEQYF.

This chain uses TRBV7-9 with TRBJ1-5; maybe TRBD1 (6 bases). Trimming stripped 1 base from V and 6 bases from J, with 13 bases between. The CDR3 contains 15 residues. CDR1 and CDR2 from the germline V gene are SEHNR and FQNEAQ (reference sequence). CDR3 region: CASSLGEGEAQPQHF. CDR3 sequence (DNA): TGTGCCAGCAGCTTAGGAGAGGGGGAGGCTCAGCCCCAGCATTTT.

Here the CDR3 DNA reads TGTGCCAGTACCACGGACTTAGCCAAAAACATTCAGTACTTC. Translation gives CASTTDLAKNIQYF. J is TRBJ2-4 and V is TRBV19; D might be TRBD2 (5 bases). V dropped 7 bases and J dropped 0 bases, with 10 bases sitting between them. This CDR3 is 14 amino acids long. Germline V gene data show CDR1 as LNHDA and CDR2 as SQIVND (reference sequence).

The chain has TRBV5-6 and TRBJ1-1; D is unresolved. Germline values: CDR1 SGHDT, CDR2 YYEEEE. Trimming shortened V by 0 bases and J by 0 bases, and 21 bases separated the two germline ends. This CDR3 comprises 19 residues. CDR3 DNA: TGTGCCAGCAGCTTGGGGGTAAATCAGGTGGCACGAATGAACACTGAAGCTTTCTTT. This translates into CASSLGVNQVARMNTEAFF.

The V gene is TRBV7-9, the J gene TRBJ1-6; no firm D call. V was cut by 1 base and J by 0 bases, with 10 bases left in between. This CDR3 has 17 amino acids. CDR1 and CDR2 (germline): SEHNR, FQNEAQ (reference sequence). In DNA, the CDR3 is TGTGCCAGCAGCTTAGGCTCCGGAAGCTCCTATAATTCACCCCTCCACTTT. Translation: CASSLGSGSSYNSPLHF.

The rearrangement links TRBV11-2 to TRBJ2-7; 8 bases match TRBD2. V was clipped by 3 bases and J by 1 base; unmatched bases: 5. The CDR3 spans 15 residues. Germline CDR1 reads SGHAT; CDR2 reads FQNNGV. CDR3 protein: CASSLRTSGSYEQYF. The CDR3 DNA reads TGTGCCAGCAGCTTGAGAACTAGCGGTTCCTACGAGCAGTACTTC.

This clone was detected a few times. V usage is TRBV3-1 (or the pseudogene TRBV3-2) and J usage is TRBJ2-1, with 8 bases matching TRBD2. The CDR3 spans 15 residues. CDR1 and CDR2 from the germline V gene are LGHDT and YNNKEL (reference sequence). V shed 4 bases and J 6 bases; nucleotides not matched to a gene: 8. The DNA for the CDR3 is TGTGCCAGCAGCCTGGGGGCGGGAGGCATCAATGAGCAGTTCTTC. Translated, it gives CASSLGAGGINEQFF.

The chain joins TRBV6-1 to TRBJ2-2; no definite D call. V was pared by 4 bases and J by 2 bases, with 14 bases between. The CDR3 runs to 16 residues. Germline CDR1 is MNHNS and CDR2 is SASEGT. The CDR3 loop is CASSVKAATNTGELFF. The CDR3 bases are TGTGCCAGCAGTGTCAAAGCAGCCACCAACACCGGGGAGCTGTTTTTT.

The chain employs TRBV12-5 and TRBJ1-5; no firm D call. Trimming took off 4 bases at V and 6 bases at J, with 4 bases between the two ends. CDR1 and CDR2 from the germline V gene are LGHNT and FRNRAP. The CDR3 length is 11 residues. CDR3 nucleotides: TGTGCTAGTGGTTCGGGTCAGCCCCAGCATTTT. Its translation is CASGSGQPQHF.

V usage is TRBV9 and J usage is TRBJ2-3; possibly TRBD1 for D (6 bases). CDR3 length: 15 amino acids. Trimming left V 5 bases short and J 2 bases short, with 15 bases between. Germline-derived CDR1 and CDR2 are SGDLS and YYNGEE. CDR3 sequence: CASSALDRFTDTQYF. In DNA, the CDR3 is TGTGCCAGCAGTGCCCTGGACAGATTCACAGATACGCAGTATTTT.

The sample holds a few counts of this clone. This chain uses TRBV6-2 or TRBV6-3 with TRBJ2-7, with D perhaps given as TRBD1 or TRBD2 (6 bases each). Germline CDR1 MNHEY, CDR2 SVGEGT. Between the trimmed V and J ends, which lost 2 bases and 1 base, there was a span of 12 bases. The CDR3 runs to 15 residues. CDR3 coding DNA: TGTGCCAGCAGTTACGGGGGGCAACCTTCCTACGAGCAGTACTTC. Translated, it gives CASSYGGQPSYEQYF.